One sample yielded the 9 T cell receptor beta chains listed below, sequenced in a study of metastatic and nonmetastatic thyroid tumors. Among the patients, none had received any treatment before thyroid surgery. TCRdb reprocessed the PCR reads via MiXCR. The top ten clones hold around an eighth of a sample with about 15,000 clones, approximately 19% of them seen once. Input material: blood. Receptor source: a female donor with papillary thyroid cancer or a benign thyroid nodule (not recorded which). Some clones in this sample may be carry-over from other donors' samples.

This rearrangement joins TRBV7-3 to TRBJ2-3; 13 positions agree with TRBD2. The CDR3 is 20 amino acids. Germline assignment: CDR1 SGHTA and CDR2 FQGTGA. The junction had 16 bases not matched to a gene; V was cut back by 5 bases and J by 2 bases. CDR3 DNA: TGTGCCAGCAGCCGCTACTCGACAGGAGGACTAGCGGGGGTCACAGATACGCAGTATTTT. Translating it yields CASSRYSTGGLAGVTDTQYF.

This clone has a handful of counts. The chain uses TRBV12-3 or TRBV12-4 and TRBJ2-5, with 10 bases identical to TRBD2. The CDR3 runs to 15 residues. Trimming cost V 1 base and J 3 bases; bases outside gene matches: 2. The CDR3 sequence is CASSLGGLAEETQYF. The CDR3 DNA reads as TGTGCCAGCAGTTTAGGTGGACTAGCGGAAGAGACCCAGTACTTC.

This chain uses TRBV6-1 with TRBJ1-3; possible D gene TRBD1, 5 bases. Germline V gene data show CDR1 as MNHNS and CDR2 as SASEGT. Trimming left V 2 bases short and J 8 bases short, with 7 bases between. The CDR3 length is 12 residues. The CDR3 region has the DNA TGTGCCAGCAGTGAACAGGGTTACACCATATATTTT. Translation: CASSEQGYTIYF.

The rearrangement joins TRBV19 to TRBJ1-6; possibly TRBD1 for D (6 bases). CDR1 is LNHDA, CDR2 SQIVND, per germline (reference sequence). This CDR3 region has 15 residues. V was cut by 5 bases and J by 7 bases, with 15 bases left in between. Written as DNA, the CDR3 is TGTGCCAGTAGTTCACAGGGATTCGACAATTCACCCCTCCACTTT. As protein: CASSSQGFDNSPLHF.

In this sample, this clone turned up a few times. The chain couples TRBV6-1 to TRBJ2-3, with TRBD2 as a possible D gene (6 bases). This CDR3 contains 14 residues. The germline V and J ends were trimmed by 7 bases and 2 bases, with 13 bases remaining between them. Germline loops: CDR1 MNHNS, CDR2 SASEGT. The CDR3 loop reads CASMAGRYTDTQYF. The DNA of the CDR3 is TGTGCCAGCATGGCGGGACGGTACACAGATACGCAGTATTTT.

This clone has just a few counts. Compared with germline, one end of the junction differs, possibly owing to a read error. The genes are TRBV6-1 and TRBJ2-5, with D unclear. The CDR3 sequence is 13 residues long. The germline CDR1 and CDR2 sequences are MNHNS and SASEGT. The CDR3 spells CASSETMSDTQYF. DNA for the CDR3: TGCGCCAGCAGTGAAACGATGTCTGATACCCAGTACTTC.

This clone was found many times. The J gene is TRBJ2-5, the V gene TRBV5-6, with D maybe TRBD2 (8 bases). The CDR3 is made up of 15 amino acids. The germline V and J ends were trimmed by 4 bases and 3 bases, with 16 bases remaining between them. Germline CDR1 is SGHDT and CDR2 is YYEEEE. CDR3: CASSATGTSKETQYF. The CDR3 DNA reads as TGTGCCAGCAGCGCGACAGGGACTAGTAAAGAGACCCAGTACTTC.

In this sample, this clone turned up a few times. The junction departs from the called germline gene at one end, perhaps through a read error. The J gene is TRBJ1-5, the V gene TRBV19, with 8 bases fitting TRBD1. CDR1 is LNHDA, CDR2 SQIVND, per germline (reference sequence). The CDR3 length is 14 residues. The CDR3 spells CASDRTGYNQSQHF. The CDR3 DNA sequence: TGTGCCAGTGACCGGACAGGGTACAATCAGTCCCAGCATTTT.

This clone appeared many times. The V and J genes are TRBV28 and TRBJ1-5; no clear D gene. The ends were cut back, 6 bases at V and 4 bases at J, with 10 bases in the middle. From germline, CDR1 is MDHEN and CDR2 SYDVKM. There are 13 residues in the CDR3. Here the CDR3 reads CASSLRSNQPQHF. The CDR3, as DNA: TGTGCCAGCAGCCTCCGATCGAATCAGCCCCAGCATTTT.